This T cell receptor beta chain was retrieved from a study of molecular identifiers for immune sequencing clone quantification. Using 10%, 30% or 50% RNA, naive CD8 libraries were derived from around 20,000 to 1,000,000 sorted cells. For naive CD8 T cells, sorting used the CD8+CD4-CCR7+CD45RA+ phenotype. There are many counts of this clonotype. Its antigen is not known. Bulk TCR library preparation followed previously described methods with listed TCR primers. Each CDR3 protein gets one entry after TCRdb re-called the PCR reads with MiXCR. The sample holds roughly 320,000 distinct CDR3 sequences, 20% to 25% seen once. General study points: Clones above 20 RNA copies contained over 99% of effector molecules but under 1% of naive ones.

The CDR3 totals 12 residues. Unmatched junction bases numbered 7, after V lost 4 bases and J lost 9 bases. Germline assignment: CDR1 SGHRS and CDR2 YFSETQ. The sample consisted of naive CD8+ T cells from blood, with Jurkat cell RNA spiked in. This sample's subset: FACS-sorted CD8+CD4-CCR7+CD45RA+ naive T cells. This chain uses TRBV5-1 with TRBJ2-7; 7 bases map to TRBD1. This receptor was taken from a human donor in good health. Some libraries in this study had Jurkat cell RNA spiked in. The CDR3: CASSLQGVGQYF. The CDR3, as DNA: TGCGCCAGCAGCCTGCAGGGGGTCGGGCAGTACTTC.